The rows below give T cell receptor beta chains drawn from one sample of a study of blood T cell repertoires in COVID-19. Libraries were prepared by immunoSEQ multiplex PCR; TCRdb keeps only in-frame clonotypes and omits some of them. The data show more than 95,000 clones, with 82% seen just once and around 4.8% held by the top ten. Sequencing used peripheral blood. The receptors originated from a man aged 55 to 70 with acute or convalescent COVID-19. The CDR3 runs from the conserved cysteine through the conserved F or W. Rows may omit the clone size; those that give it use once, few, many or a size class.

j_call clone_size v_call cdr3_aa
TRBJ2-3 NA TRBV18 CASSQGRSTDTQYF
TRBJ2-2 NA TRBV24-1 CATTEGWSGELFF
TRBJ2-3 NA TRBV5-1 CASSSASGGPSTDTQYF
TRBJ1-2 NA TRBV30 CAWARDRPYGYTF
TRBJ2-6 NA TRBV7-2 CASSLAATSSGANVLTF
TRBJ2-5 NA TRBV10-3 CAISAGGTGGYVQYF
TRBJ1-1 NA TRBV4-3 CASSRRPGGEAFF
TRBJ2-7 NA TRBV18 CASSPMRSGLAGVFEQYF
TRBJ2-7 once TRBV28 CASSRDRGYEQYF
TRBJ1-5 NA TRBV7-9 CASSLAANQPQHF
TRBJ2-7 NA TRBV5-5 CASSYIPGQVLEQYF
TRBJ2-1 NA TRBV28 CASSPRQKLSSYNEQFF
TRBJ1-5 few TRBV7-8 CASSLTRDQPQHF
TRBJ2-7 NA TRBV3-1/TRBV3-2 CASSQGRGASYEQYF
TRBJ2-5 NA TRBV5-8 CASSHRDSWETQYF
TRBJ1-1 once TRBV28 CASSLQQNTEAFF
TRBJ2-1 NA TRBV7-3 CASRKRLANVHYNEQFF
TRBJ2-1 few TRBV20-1 CSSSTGDEQFF
TRBJ1-1 NA TRBV15 CATSRDSTGNTEAFF
TRBJ2-7 NA TRBV18 CASSPLGLTGLSREQYF
TRBJ1-6 few TRBV28 CASSSPVRSPLHF
TRBJ2-5 NA TRBV28 CASSFQTSGRASKQNF
TRBJ2-1 NA TRBV20-1 CSASITNNEQFF
TRBJ1-5 NA TRBV29-1 CSVVGTGNQPQHF
TRBJ2-7 NA TRBV3-1/TRBV3-2 CASSRKLPSGGHEQYF
TRBJ2-5 once TRBV29-1 CSVDGGTSGIVETQYF
TRBJ2-5 NA TRBV11-2 CASSSRLAGETQYF
TRBJ1-2 NA TRBV28 CASSLSATENYGYTF
TRBJ1-1 NA TRBV7-9 CASRQPGQGKGSRAEAFF
TRBJ2-7 NA TRBV6-6 CASSRSGGPPYEQYF
TRBJ2-3 NA TRBV7-3 CASSLEAGARDTQYF
TRBJ1-1 NA TRBV12-5 CASGPGTGMNTEAFF
TRBJ1-4 NA TRBV19 CASSIGAGSEKLFF
TRBJ1-2 NA TRBV28 CASSLSGLGYGYTF
TRBJ2-3 few TRBV7-8 CASSCRRGQGCTDTQYF
TRBJ2-5 NA TRBV10-1 CASSDGQWETQYF
TRBJ2-1 NA TRBV18 CASSPIRPGQGYNEQFF
TRBJ1-4 NA TRBV6-5 CASSFQGSTNEKLFF
TRBJ1-4 NA TRBV6-5 CASFPGGNNEKLFF
TRBJ2-3 NA TRBV6-2/TRBV6-3 CASSYPRLAGGPGDTQYF
TRBJ1-3 NA TRBV9 CASSVGPQVSGNTIYF
TRBJ1-5 NA TRBV10-3 CAISGKGNQPQHF
TRBJ1-1 NA TRBV6-1 CASSEGTGAEAFF